This T cell receptor (beta chain) was documented in a study of CD8 T cells in ankylosing spondylitis. In germline, CDR1 is MDHEN, CDR2 SYDVKM. The CDR3 has 15 residues. Trimming removed 3 bases at V and 10 bases at J, with 19 bases between. Study-wide points: Matched synovial fluid from ankylosing spondylitis patients was reported to be enriched for disease-linked clones. Eight or nine highly homologous variants formed a TCR beta motif that appeared characteristic of ankylosing spondylitis blood.

With molecular barcodes, quantitative 5'-RACE was used to make the TCR beta libraries. Each CDR3 protein is one row after TCRdb ran MiXCR on the 5' RACE reads. The repertoire holds about 130,000 distinct CDR3 sequences, around 10% seen once, with over 4% in the top ten. This clonotype was counted between two and nine times. As yet, its antigen is unknown. The chain uses TRBV28 and TRBJ2-4, with D possibly being TRBD1 (5 bases). Sequencing was carried out using blood, either unsorted or a sorted T cell fraction (not recorded which). This receptor was identified in a female donor with ankylosing spondylitis or in good health (not recorded which). Here the CDR3 reads CASSFLGPGRTIQYF. The CDR3 region has the DNA TGTGCCAGCAGTTTCCTTGGGCCTGGGCGGACAATTCAGTACTTC.